This is a list of T cell receptor beta chains from one sample in a study of T cell responses to AZD1222 COVID-19 vaccine. Profiled with immunoSEQ multiplex PCR; TCRdb holds only in-frame clones, not every one. The table shows about 110,000 clones, with more than 80% occurring only once. Material: peripheral blood, obtained on day 0 of AZD1222 vaccination. The receptors come from an adult in good health. Both conserved end residues are part of each CDR3. The order of the fields is V gene, clone size, J gene, D gene, CDR3 protein, CDR3 DNA. D genes are given only for firm matches. Not every row has a clone size; where given, it reads once, few, many or a size class.

v_call: TRBV15; clone_size: NA; j_call: TRBJ1-5; d_call: NA; cdr3_aa: CATSISGQSNQPQHF; cdr3_nt: TGTGCCACCAGCATTTCCGGACAGAGCAATCAGCCCCAGCATTTT
v_call: TRBV29-1; clone_size: NA; j_call: TRBJ2-1; d_call: NA; cdr3_aa: CSVSRDWGAYNEQFF; cdr3_nt: TGCAGCGTCTCCCGGGACTGGGGGGCCTACAATGAGCAGTTCTTC
v_call: TRBV7-9; clone_size: NA; j_call: TRBJ2-1; d_call: NA; cdr3_aa: CASSNTSRSEQFF; cdr3_nt: TGTGCCAGCAGCAACACTAGTCGTAGTGAGCAGTTCTTC
v_call: TRBV10-3; clone_size: NA; j_call: TRBJ2-1; d_call: TRBD1; cdr3_aa: CAILRTSGTGGLNEQFF; cdr3_nt: TGTGCCATTCTCCGAACGTCCGGGACAGGGGGCCTCAATGAGCAGTTCTTC
v_call: TRBV6-1; clone_size: NA; j_call: TRBJ2-4; d_call: TRBD2; cdr3_aa: CASSEFSGINF; cdr3_nt: TGTGCCAGCAGTGAATTTAGCGGGATAAACTTC
v_call: TRBV6-2/TRBV6-3; clone_size: NA; j_call: TRBJ2-7; d_call: TRBD1; cdr3_aa: CASSRTGTPYEQYF; cdr3_nt: TGTGCCAGCAGCCGGACAGGGACCCCCTACGAGCAGTACTTC
v_call: TRBV6-2/TRBV6-3; clone_size: NA; j_call: TRBJ2-7; d_call: TRBD2; cdr3_aa: CASSYIAGASEQYF; cdr3_nt: TGTGCCAGCAGTTACATAGCGGGAGCCTCCGAGCAGTACTTC
v_call: TRBV3-1/TRBV3-2; clone_size: NA; j_call: TRBJ2-7; d_call: NA; cdr3_aa: CASSQYSSYEQYF; cdr3_nt: TGTGCCAGCAGCCAATACAGCTCCTACGAGCAGTACTTC
v_call: TRBV7-3; clone_size: once; j_call: TRBJ2-1; d_call: NA; cdr3_aa: CASSIGGAPGINEQFF; cdr3_nt: TGTGCCAGCAGTATCGGAGGGGCCCCGGGCATCAATGAGCAGTTCTTC
v_call: TRBV6-5; clone_size: NA; j_call: TRBJ1-2; d_call: NA; cdr3_aa: CASSKPGLYGYTF; cdr3_nt: TGTGCCAGCAGTAAACCAGGGCTATATGGCTACACCTTC
v_call: TRBV19; clone_size: once; j_call: TRBJ2-2; d_call: NA; cdr3_aa: CASKTGTLDTGELFF; cdr3_nt: TGTGCCAGTAAAACCGGGACCTTAGACACCGGGGAGCTGTTTTTT
v_call: TRBV5-1; clone_size: NA; j_call: TRBJ1-1; d_call: NA; cdr3_aa: CASSMYRETEAFF; cdr3_nt: TGCGCCAGCAGCATGTACAGGGAAACTGAAGCTTTCTTT
v_call: TRBV7-7; clone_size: NA; j_call: TRBJ2-2; d_call: TRBD2; cdr3_aa: CASSLELAGAPTGELFF; cdr3_nt: TGTGCCAGCAGTCTGGAGCTAGCGGGTGCTCCTACCGGGGAGCTGTTTTTT
v_call: TRBV19; clone_size: NA; j_call: TRBJ2-7; d_call: NA; cdr3_aa: CASSGQGGYEQYF; cdr3_nt: TGTGCCTCCAGCGGGCAGGGAGGCTACGAGCAGTACTTC
v_call: TRBV4-2; clone_size: once; j_call: TRBJ1-2; d_call: NA; cdr3_aa: CASSQDIRGADYGYTF; cdr3_nt: TGTGCCAGCAGCCAAGATATACGGGGGGCGGACTATGGCTACACCTTC
v_call: TRBV28; clone_size: NA; j_call: TRBJ2-7; d_call: TRBD2; cdr3_aa: CASSLGVAGSNEQYF; cdr3_nt: TGTGCCAGCAGTTTGGGGGTAGCGGGGAGTAACGAGCAGTACTTC
v_call: TRBV4-3; clone_size: NA; j_call: TRBJ2-3; d_call: NA; cdr3_aa: CASSQGFGDTQYF; cdr3_nt: TGCGCCAGCTCTCAGGGTTTTGGAGATACGCAGTATTTT
v_call: TRBV6-1; clone_size: NA; j_call: TRBJ1-4; d_call: TRBD1; cdr3_aa: CASSDRTGGHEKLFF; cdr3_nt: TGTGCCAGCAGTGACCGGACAGGGGGACATGAAAAACTGTTTTTT
v_call: TRBV6-2/TRBV6-3; clone_size: NA; j_call: TRBJ2-7; d_call: NA; cdr3_aa: CASSYTPGRSYEQYF; cdr3_nt: TGTGCCAGCAGTTACACGCCAGGGCGGTCCTACGAGCAGTACTTC
v_call: TRBV28; clone_size: NA; j_call: TRBJ1-2; d_call: NA; cdr3_aa: CASSVYPGPGYGYTF; cdr3_nt: TGTGCCAGCTCCGTATACCCCGGACCGGGTTATGGCTACACCTTC
v_call: TRBV10-1; clone_size: NA; j_call: TRBJ1-6; d_call: NA; cdr3_aa: CASCTRRFNSPLHF; cdr3_nt: TGCGCCAGCTGTACGAGAAGATTTAATTCACCCCTCCACTTT
v_call: TRBV24-1; clone_size: NA; j_call: TRBJ1-5; d_call: TRBD1; cdr3_aa: CATSDGRGGPQHF; cdr3_nt: TGTGCCACCAGTGATGGCAGGGGGGGACCCCAGCATTTT
v_call: TRBV24-1; clone_size: NA; j_call: TRBJ2-4; d_call: NA; cdr3_aa: CATSNGGKNIQYF; cdr3_nt: TGTGCCACCAGTAATGGAGGCAAAAACATTCAGTACTTC
v_call: TRBV28; clone_size: NA; j_call: TRBJ2-7; d_call: TRBD1; cdr3_aa: CASSSTGDRVSEQYF; cdr3_nt: TGTGCCAGCAGTTCAACCGGGGACAGGGTGTCCGAGCAGTACTTC
v_call: TRBV27; clone_size: NA; j_call: TRBJ1-2; d_call: TRBD1; cdr3_aa: CASSSGQGLRGAYGYTF; cdr3_nt: TGTGCCAGCAGTTCGGGACAGGGTCTTAGGGGGGCCTACGGCTACACCTTC
v_call: TRBV27; clone_size: NA; j_call: TRBJ1-5; d_call: NA; cdr3_aa: CASSTGYGNQPQHF; cdr3_nt: TGTGCCAGCAGCACAGGGTATGGCAATCAGCCCCAGCATTTT
v_call: TRBV29-1; clone_size: once; j_call: TRBJ2-3; d_call: NA; cdr3_aa: CSVEGSGSTDTQYF; cdr3_nt: TGCAGCGTTGAAGGGTCAGGTAGCACAGATACGCAGTATTTT
v_call: TRBV7-3; clone_size: NA; j_call: TRBJ2-6; d_call: TRBD1; cdr3_aa: CASQGAEGANVLTF; cdr3_nt: TGTGCCAGTCAGGGGGCGGAGGGGGCCAACGTCCTGACTTTC
v_call: TRBV5-1; clone_size: NA; j_call: TRBJ1-5; d_call: NA; cdr3_aa: CASSFSGDPNQPQHF; cdr3_nt: TGCGCCAGCAGCTTCTCGGGGGACCCTAATCAGCCCCAGCATTTT
v_call: TRBV6-5; clone_size: NA; j_call: TRBJ2-3; d_call: NA; cdr3_aa: CASSSGGRGDTQYF; cdr3_nt: TGTGCCAGCAGCTCGGGCGGGCGCGGCGATACGCAGTATTTT
v_call: TRBV5-1; clone_size: once; j_call: TRBJ2-7; d_call: NA; cdr3_aa: CASSLGQVAYEQYF; cdr3_nt: TGCGCCAGCAGCTTGGGTCAGGTAGCCTACGAGCAGTACTTC
v_call: TRBV14; clone_size: NA; j_call: TRBJ2-7; d_call: NA; cdr3_aa: CASGLRGRGIYEQYF; cdr3_nt: TGTGCCAGCGGTCTCCGTGGGCGGGGAATCTACGAGCAGTACTTC
v_call: TRBV5-1; clone_size: NA; j_call: TRBJ1-1; d_call: NA; cdr3_aa: CASSTTGLGTEAFF; cdr3_nt: TGCGCCAGCAGCACGACCGGACTTGGGACTGAAGCTTTCTTT